These 6 T cell receptor beta chains were sequenced from one sample in a study of CD8 T cells in ankylosing spondylitis. TCRdb independently ran MiXCR on the 5' RACE reads; one entry per CDR3 protein. This table has 120,000 or so distinct CDR3 sequences, around 13% appearing once. Sequenced material: blood, either unsorted or a sorted T cell fraction (not recorded which). These receptors came from a female donor with ankylosing spondylitis or in good health (not recorded which).

This clonotype was seen a few times. The chain recombines TRBV3-1 with TRBJ1-2, with TRBD1 identical over 9 bases. Germline V gene data show CDR1 as LGHDT and CDR2 as YNNKEL (reference sequence). The CDR3 sequence is 15 residues long. V lost 1 base to trimming and J lost 8 bases; unmatched junction nucleotides: 8. CDR3 sequence (DNA): TGTGCCAGCAGCCAAGTTGCGACAGGGGGAGTCGGCTACACCTTC. Translating it yields CASSQVATGGVGYTF.

This clonotype came up many times. This sequence joins TRBV12-3 or TRBV12-4 and TRBJ1-6, with D possibly matching TRBD1 (5 bases). Trimming shortened V by 6 bases and J by 5 bases, and 23 bases separated the two germline ends. The length of the CDR3 is 18 residues. The CDR3 bases are TGTGCCAGCAGGGAATACACCTTAGGGAGACAGAATAATTCACCCCTCCACTTT. Its protein product is CASREYTLGRQNNSPLHF.

The CDR3 region is CATSRDQAPGTGFAETQYF. Here the CDR3 DNA reads TGTGCCACCAGCAGAGATCAGGCCCCGGGGACAGGGTTTGCAGAGACCCAGTACTTC. This chain links TRBV15 with TRBJ2-5, with 9 nucleotides matching TRBD1. The V gene end was trimmed by 0 bases and the J gene end by 4 bases; junction bases not matched to a gene: 15. This CDR3 spans 19 amino acids. In germline, CDR1 is LNHNV, CDR2 YYDKDF (reference sequence). Full variable domain (rest looked up from reference TRBV15 and TRBJ2-5): DAMVIQNPRYQVTQFGKPVTLSCSQTLNHNVMYWYQQKSSQAPKLLFHYYDKDFNNEADTPDNFQSRRPNTSFCFLDIRSPGLGDTAMYLCATSRDQAPGTGFAETQYFGPGTRLLVL.

V usage is TRBV19 and J usage is TRBJ2-1; D gene uncertain. From germline, CDR1 is LNHDA and CDR2 SQIVND (reference sequence). V dropped 1 base and J dropped 4 bases, with 17 bases sitting between them. The CDR3 is 17 residues long. CDR3 amino acids: CASSIVRRVGSYNEQFF. For the CDR3, the DNA is TGTGCCAGTAGTATAGTTAGACGGGTGGGCTCTTACAATGAGCAGTTCTTC.

Many counts were recorded for this clonotype. The V call is TRBV12-3 or TRBV12-4, the J call TRBJ2-2, with D unclear. Between the trimmed V and J ends, which lost 8 bases and 5 bases, there was a span of 6 bases. The CDR3 length is 11 residues. The CDR3 DNA follows: TGTGCCAGCCGGAGTACCGGGGAGCTGTTTTTT. Translation gives CASRSTGELFF.

In regard to this clonotype: The CDR3 does not close with the conserved phenylalanine or tryptophan, likely indicating a read error. The chain couples TRBV20-1 to TRBJ2-1, with D tentatively TRBD2 (5 bases). The CDR3 sequence is 15 residues long. In germline, CDR1 is DFQATT, CDR2 SNEGSKA (reference sequence). V was clipped by 4 bases and J by 9 bases, with 22 bases between them. The CDR3 here is CSAIIRTGGSGEQFL. The DNA of the CDR3 is TGCAGTGCTATCATTAGGACTGGAGGTTCCGGTGAGCAGTTCTTG.